This T cell receptor beta chain appears in the sequencing data of a study of T cell repertoires in cytomegalovirus infection. This clonotype was counted only a few times. TCRdb called the reads again in MiXCR, with one record for every CDR3 protein. The repertoire consists of some 280,000 distinct CDR3 sequences, with about an eighth occurring once and the leading ten covering 8.5% to 9%. Germline V gene lookup returns CDR1 MDHEN and CDR2 SYDVKM. Trimming removed 7 bases from V and 3 bases from J; junction bases left unmatched: 6. The CDR3 has 14 residues. This chain joins TRBV28 and TRBJ2-1, with 7 bases matching TRBD1. The clonotype comes from a human donor in good health (CMV status not recorded). Some clones in this sample may be carry-over from other donors' samples. Sequenced material: PBMCs. For the CDR3, the DNA is TGTGCCAGCACCGTCTCAGGGGGCTACAATGAGCAGTTCTTC. Translation gives CASTVSGGYNEQFF.